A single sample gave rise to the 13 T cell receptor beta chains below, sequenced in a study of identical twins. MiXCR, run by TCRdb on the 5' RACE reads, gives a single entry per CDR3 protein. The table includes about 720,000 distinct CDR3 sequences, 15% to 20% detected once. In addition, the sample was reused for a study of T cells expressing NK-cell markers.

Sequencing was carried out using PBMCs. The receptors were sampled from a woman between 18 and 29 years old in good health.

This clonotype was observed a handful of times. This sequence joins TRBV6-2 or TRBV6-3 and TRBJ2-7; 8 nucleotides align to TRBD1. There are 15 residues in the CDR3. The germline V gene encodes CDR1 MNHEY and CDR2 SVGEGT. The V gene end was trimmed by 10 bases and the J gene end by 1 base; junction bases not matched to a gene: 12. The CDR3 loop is CATARGQGLSYEQYF. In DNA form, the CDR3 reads TGTGCCACCGCTCGCGGACAGGGTCTTTCCTACGAGCAGTACTTC.

The CDR3 sequence: CASSLFSLSSYNEQFF. CDR3 sequence (DNA): TGCGCCAGCAGCTTGTTTTCCCTTTCCTCCTACAATGAGCAGTTCTTC. This rearrangement joins TRBV5-1 to TRBJ2-1, with D hard to call. The CDR3 length is 16 residues. With 1 base removed from V and 0 bases from J, the gap between germline ends came to 11 bases. The germline V gene has CDR1 SGHRS and CDR2 YFSETQ.

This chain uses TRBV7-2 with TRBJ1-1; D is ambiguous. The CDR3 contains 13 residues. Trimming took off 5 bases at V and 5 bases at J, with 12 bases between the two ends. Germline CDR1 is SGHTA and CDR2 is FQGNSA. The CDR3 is CASSLPGWTEAFF. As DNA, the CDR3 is TGTGCCAGCAGCCTTCCAGGATGGACTGAAGCTTTCTTT.

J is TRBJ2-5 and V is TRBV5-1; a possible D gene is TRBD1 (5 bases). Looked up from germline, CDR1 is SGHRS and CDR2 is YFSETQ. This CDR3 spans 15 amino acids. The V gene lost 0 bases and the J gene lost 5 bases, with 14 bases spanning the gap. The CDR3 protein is CASSLDVGVSETQYF. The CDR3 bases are TGCGCCAGCAGCTTGGATGTAGGGGTTTCGGAGACCCAGTACTTC.

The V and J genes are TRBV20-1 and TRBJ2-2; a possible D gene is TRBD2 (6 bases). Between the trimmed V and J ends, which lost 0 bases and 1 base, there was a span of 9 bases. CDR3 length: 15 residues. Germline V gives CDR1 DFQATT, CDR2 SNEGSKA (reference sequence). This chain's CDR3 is CSAREGAGNTGELFF. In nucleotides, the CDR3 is TGCAGTGCTAGAGAGGGAGCGGGGAACACCGGGGAGCTGTTTTTT.

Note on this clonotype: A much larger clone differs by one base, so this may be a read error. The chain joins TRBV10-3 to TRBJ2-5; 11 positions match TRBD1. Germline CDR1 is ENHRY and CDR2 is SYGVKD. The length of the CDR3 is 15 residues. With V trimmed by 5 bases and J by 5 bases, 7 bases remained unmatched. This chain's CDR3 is CAISKGQGVHETQYF. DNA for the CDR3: TGTGCCATCAGTAAGGGACAGGGGGTTCATGAGACCCAGTACTTC.

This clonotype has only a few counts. Here the CDR3 reads CASSPRTSGGAYNEQFF. The CDR3 coding sequence is TGTGCCAGCTCACCTCGGACTAGCGGGGGGGCCTACAATGAGCAGTTCTTC. The gene calls are TRBV18 and TRBJ2-1; 15 bases agree with TRBD2. V lost 3 bases to trimming and J lost 2 bases; unmatched junction nucleotides: 2. Looked up from germline, CDR1 is KGHSH and CDR2 is LQKENI. This CDR3 contains 17 residues.

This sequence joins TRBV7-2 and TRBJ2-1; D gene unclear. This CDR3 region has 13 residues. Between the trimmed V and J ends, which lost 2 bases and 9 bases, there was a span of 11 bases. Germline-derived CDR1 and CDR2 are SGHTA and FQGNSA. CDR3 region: CASSLKPSGEQFF. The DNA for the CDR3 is TGTGCCAGCAGCTTAAAACCGTCGGGTGAGCAGTTCTTC.

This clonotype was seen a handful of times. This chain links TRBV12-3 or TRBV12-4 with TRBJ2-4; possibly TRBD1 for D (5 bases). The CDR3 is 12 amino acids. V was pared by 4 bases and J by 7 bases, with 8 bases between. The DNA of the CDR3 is TGTGCCAGCAGTTGGGGCGCGAACATTCAGTACTTC. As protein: CASSWGANIQYF.

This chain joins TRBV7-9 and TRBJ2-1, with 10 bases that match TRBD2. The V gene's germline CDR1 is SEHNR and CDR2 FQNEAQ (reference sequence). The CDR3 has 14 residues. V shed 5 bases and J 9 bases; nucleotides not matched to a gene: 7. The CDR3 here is CASSGPGLAFEQFF. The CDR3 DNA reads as TGTGCCAGCAGCGGCCCGGGACTAGCGTTTGAGCAGTTCTTC.

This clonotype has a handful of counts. CDR3 bases: TGCGCCAGCAGCCAGAAGACAGGGGGCGCAGATTCCGAGCAGTACTTC. Amino acid sequence: CASSQKTGGADSEQYF. The genes are TRBV5-1 and TRBJ2-7, with 10 bases identical to TRBD1. Germline CDR1 is SGHRS and CDR2 is YFSETQ. The CDR3 length is 16 residues. V lost 4 bases to trimming and J lost 6 bases; unmatched junction nucleotides: 13. The full variable domain, with the rest looked up from reference TRBV5-1 and TRBJ2-7, is KAGVTQTPRYLIKTRGQQVTLSCSPISGHRSVSWYQQTPGQGLQFLFEYFSETQRNKGNFPGRFSGRQFSNSRSEMNVSTLELGDSALYLCASSQKTGGADSEQYFGPGTRLTVT.

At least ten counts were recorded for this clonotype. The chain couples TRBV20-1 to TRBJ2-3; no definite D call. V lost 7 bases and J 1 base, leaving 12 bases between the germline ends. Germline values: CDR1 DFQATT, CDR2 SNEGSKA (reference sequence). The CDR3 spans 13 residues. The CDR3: CSGDYEGTDTQYF. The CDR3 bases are TGCAGTGGGGATTACGAGGGCACAGATACGCAGTATTTT.

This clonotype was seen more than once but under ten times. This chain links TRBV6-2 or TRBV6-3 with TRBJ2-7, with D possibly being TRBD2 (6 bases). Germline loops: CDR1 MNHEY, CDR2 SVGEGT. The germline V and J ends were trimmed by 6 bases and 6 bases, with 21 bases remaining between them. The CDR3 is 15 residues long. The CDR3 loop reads CASSLSGQGWTEQYF. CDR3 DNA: TGTGCCAGCAGCCTCAGCGGGCAGGGATGGACCGAGCAGTACTTC.